The T cell receptor beta chain described here comes from a study of identical twins. This CDR3 is 13 amino acids long. Germline values: CDR1 MNHEY, CDR2 SVGEGT. Trimming removed 0 bases at V and 8 bases at J, with 10 bases between. With template switching, a universal primer site was added, and the cDNA carried unique molecular identifiers. MiXCR, run by TCRdb on the 5' RACE reads, gives a single entry per CDR3 protein. The repertoire holds roughly 500,000 distinct CDR3 sequences, about 20% seen once, with roughly 0.9% in the top ten. The same specimen was also included in a second study, on T cells expressing NK-cell markers. As that study records: A few donors' CD3+CD56-NKG2C+ cells were dominated by the same clonotypes.

This receptor was identified in a woman under 30 in good health. Source material: CD4+ T cells sorted from blood. This chain uses TRBV6-2 or TRBV6-3 with TRBJ1-1, with D unclear. The CDR3 DNA is TGTGCCAGCAGTTACTCGGACCCCTTAGAAGCTTTCTTT. Its translation: CASSYSDPLEAFF.